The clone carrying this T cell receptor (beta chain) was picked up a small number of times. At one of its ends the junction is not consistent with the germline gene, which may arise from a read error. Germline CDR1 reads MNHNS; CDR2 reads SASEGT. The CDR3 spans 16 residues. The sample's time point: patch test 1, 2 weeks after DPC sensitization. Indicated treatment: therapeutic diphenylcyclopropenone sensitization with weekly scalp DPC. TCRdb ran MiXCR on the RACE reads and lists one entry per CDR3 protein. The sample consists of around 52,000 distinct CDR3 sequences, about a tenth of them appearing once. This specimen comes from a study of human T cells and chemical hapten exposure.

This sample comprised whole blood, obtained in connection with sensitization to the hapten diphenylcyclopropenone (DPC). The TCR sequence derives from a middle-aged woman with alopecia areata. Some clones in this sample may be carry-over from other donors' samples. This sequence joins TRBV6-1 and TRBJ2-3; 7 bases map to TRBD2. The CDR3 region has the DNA TGTGCCAGAAGTGAAGAAGGCGGGGGAAACACAGATACGCAGTATTTT. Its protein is CARSEEGGGNTDTQYF.